This TCR beta chain was sequenced in a study of control samples from healthy donors and cancer patients. The method was immunoSEQ multiplex PCR; TCRdb's version includes in-frame clones alone and lacks a portion of them. The repertoire holds 120,000 or so clones, roughly 94% seen once, with less than 4% in the top ten. A single count supports this clone. This CDR3 is built from 14 residues. In germline, CDR1 is MNHEY, CDR2 SVGAGI. Trimming took 5 bases from V and 3 from J, leaving 11 bases between them. Material: blood. The chain links TRBV6-5 to TRBJ2-1, with D possibly being TRBD1 (5 bases). This receptor was taken from a man aged 25-40 years in good health. CDR3 protein: CASSTQGNYNEQFF. The CDR3 coding sequence is TGTGCCAGCAGTACTCAGGGCAACTACAATGAGCAGTTCTTC.